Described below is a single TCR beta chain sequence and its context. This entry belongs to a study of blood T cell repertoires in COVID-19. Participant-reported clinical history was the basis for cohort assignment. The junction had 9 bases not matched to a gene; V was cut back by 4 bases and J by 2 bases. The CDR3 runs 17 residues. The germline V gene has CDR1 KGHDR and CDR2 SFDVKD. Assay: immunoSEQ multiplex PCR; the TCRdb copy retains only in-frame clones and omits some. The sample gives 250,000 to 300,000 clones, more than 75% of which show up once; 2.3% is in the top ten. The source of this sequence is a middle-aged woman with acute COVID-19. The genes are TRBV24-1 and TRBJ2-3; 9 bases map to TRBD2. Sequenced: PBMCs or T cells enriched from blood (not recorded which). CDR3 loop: CATSDGAAGGPTDTQYF. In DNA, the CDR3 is TGTGCCACCAGTGACGGGGCGGCGGGAGGGCCCACAGATACGCAGTATTTT.